Sequencing of this T cell receptor beta chain was carried out in a study of CD8+ T cells in alopecia areata. Study at large: Each of the treated patients was given oral tofacitinib, 5 to 10 mg twice daily, for moderate-to-severe alopecia areata. A 6-month period off drug followed tofacitinib, which lasted 6 to 18 months. Study-wide points: Tofacitinib did not eliminate many expanded lesional clones from scalp or blood.

The sequencing template was cDNA reverse transcribed from extracted RNA. TCRdb keeps only in-frame clones here, not all; method: immunoSEQ multiplex PCR. The table shows about 270,000 clones, with 45% to 70% occurring only once. This CDR3 is built from 13 residues. Trimming stripped 2 bases from V and 1 base from J, with 8 bases between. The germline gives CDR1 GTSNPN, CDR2 SVGIG (reference sequence). Described treatment: oral pan-JAK inhibitor, 5-10 mg twice daily. The authors sorted CD4+ and CD8+ T cells from PBMCs. As to this clone: Antigen specificity is unknown.

The chain uses TRBV30 and TRBJ1-1; D gene ambiguous. This TCR derives from a human donor with alopecia areata. The sample here was CD4+ T cells sorted from blood, taken at approximately week 51, from a patient treated with tofacitinib. In DNA form, the CDR3 reads TGTGCCTGGAGTAGGATTCGGAACACTGAAGCTTTCTTT. Translation gives CAWSRIRNTEAFF.